These 17 T cell receptor beta chains were sequenced from one sample in a study of blood T cell repertoires in COVID-19. Libraries were prepared by immunoSEQ multiplex PCR; TCRdb keeps only in-frame clonotypes and omits some of them. The table shows 20,000 or so clones, with over 75% occurring only once. The sample taken for sequencing was peripheral blood. The receptors stem from a human donor in a cohort sampled during active COVID-19.

This chain links TRBV10-1 with TRBJ2-3; possible D gene TRBD2, 5 bases. This CDR3 has 15 amino acids. Between the trimmed V and J ends, which lost 4 bases and 6 bases, there was a span of 17 bases. Looked up from germline, CDR1 is WNHNN and CDR2 is SYGVQD (reference sequence). CDR3 region: CASSAPSPQRDTQYF. In nucleotides, the CDR3 is TGCGCCAGCAGTGCGCCTAGCCCCCAGAGGGATACGCAGTATTTT.

This rearrangement joins TRBV19 to TRBJ2-3; 8 positions match TRBD2. V shed 8 bases and J 5 bases; nucleotides not matched to a gene: 12. This CDR3 region has 15 residues. CDR1 and CDR2 from the germline V gene are LNHDA and SQIVND (reference sequence). The CDR3 here is CASAGAGARRDTQYF. DNA of the CDR3: TGTGCCAGTGCCGGAGCGGGGGCCAGGCGAGATACGCAGTATTTT.

CDR3 amino acids: CASSHSGTGGWNEQFF. The CDR3 bases are TGTGCCAGCAGCCACAGCGGGACAGGGGGCTGGAATGAGCAGTTCTTC. The chain combines TRBV5-4 with TRBJ2-1, with 12 bases aligning to TRBD1. Germline V gene sequence: CDR1 SGHNT, CDR2 YYREEE (reference sequence). This CDR3 has 16 residues. J was trimmed by 7 bases and V by 4 bases; bases with no gene match: 9.

This CDR3 reads CASSFGTGDTSSYEQYF. The CDR3 bases are TGTGCCAGCAGCTTTGGGACAGGGGACACCAGCTCCTACGAGCAGTACTTC. This chain joins TRBV11-3 and TRBJ2-7; 10 nucleotides align to TRBD1. V lost 3 bases to trimming and J lost 0 bases; unmatched junction nucleotides: 8. Per the germline V gene, CDR1 is SGHNT and CDR2 is YENEEA. CDR3 size: 17 residues.

The chain employs TRBV5-8 and TRBJ1-2; a possible D gene is TRBD1 (5 bases). The CDR3 sequence is 18 residues long. V dropped 5 bases and J dropped 7 bases, with 30 bases sitting between them. Germline CDR1 SGHTS, CDR2 YDEGEE. The CDR3: CASRRAGGMNPGSSGYTF. DNA for the CDR3: TGTGCCAGCAGACGCGCCGGGGGGATGAATCCCGGGAGTTCTGGCTACACCTTC. The entire variable domain, with the rest obtained from reference TRBV5-8 and TRBJ1-2, is as follows: EAGVTQSPTHLIKTRGQQATLRCSPISGHTSVYWYQQALGLGLQFLLWYDEGEERNRGNFPPRFSGRQFPNYSSELNVNALELEDSALYLCASRRAGGMNPGSSGYTFGSGTRLTVV.

This clone was counted a few times. The chain uses TRBV7-9 and TRBJ1-2; D possibly corresponds to TRBD1 (6 bases). V was cut by 5 bases and J by 3 bases, with 16 bases left in between. CDR1 is SEHNR and CDR2 is FQNEAQ in the germline V gene (reference sequence). This CDR3 comprises 15 residues. This CDR3 is CASSARDNWDYGYTF. Here the CDR3 DNA reads TGTGCCAGCAGCGCCCGGGACAACTGGGACTATGGCTACACCTTC.

The chain uses TRBV24-1 and TRBJ2-3; 8 bases align to TRBD1. This CDR3 region has 19 residues. Germline V CDR1 and CDR2: KGHDR, SFDVKD. V shed 5 bases and J 2 bases; nucleotides not matched to a gene: 17. The CDR3 DNA sequence: TGTGCCACCAGTGTAAGAGACAGGGGAAAACCTCCCTTCACAGATACGCAGTATTTT. Residues: CATSVRDRGKPPFTDTQYF.

The chain combines TRBV5-1 with TRBJ1-5, with 7 bases matching TRBD1. J lost 5 bases, V lost 4 bases, and 12 bases had no gene match. Germline values: CDR1 SGHRS, CDR2 YFSETQ. This CDR3 contains 16 residues. CDR3 loop: CASSLTGDSTYQPQHF. The CDR3 coding sequence is TGCGCCAGCAGCCTTACAGGGGATAGTACCTATCAGCCCCAGCATTTT.

This CDR3 reads CASSFGYNSPLHF. For the CDR3, the DNA is TGTGCCAGCAGCTTCGGCTATAATTCACCCCTCCACTTT. The chain employs TRBV5-5 and TRBJ1-6, with D uncertain. The CDR3 loop spans 13 amino acids. Germline values: CDR1 SGHKS, CDR2 YYEKEE (reference sequence). V shed 2 bases and J shed 3 bases, with 3 bases lying between them. The complete variable domain, with remaining parts taken from reference TRBV5-5 and TRBJ1-6, reads DAGVTQSPTHLIKTRGQQVTLRCSPISGHKSVSWYQQVLGQGPQFIFQYYEKEERGRGNFPDRFSARQFPNYSSELNVNALLLGDSALYLCASSFGYNSPLHFGNGTRLTVT.

This clone was seen more than once but under ten times. The chain carries TRBV11-2 and TRBJ2-1; the match to TRBD2 covers 8 bases. CDR1 SGHAT and CDR2 FQNNGV come from the germline V gene. V was pared by 5 bases and J by 7 bases, with 16 bases of the junction left unmatched. This CDR3 is 17 amino acids long. For the CDR3, the DNA is TGTGCCAGCAGCCCCCGGGGGGGGTCCCCTCTTACAAATGAGCAGTTCTTC. It translates to CASSPRGGSPLTNEQFF.

V and J are TRBV5-1 and TRBJ1-1, with a tentative D call TRBD1 (5 bases). The CDR3 is 14 residues long. V was pared by 2 bases and J by 5 bases, with 13 bases between. Germline V gene sequence: CDR1 SGHRS, CDR2 YFSETQ. The CDR3 protein is CASSFSGRGTEAFF. In nucleotides, the CDR3 is TGCGCCAGCAGCTTTTCGGGCCGGGGGACTGAAGCTTTCTTT.

The chain carries TRBV7-9 and TRBJ2-7, with D maybe TRBD1 (5 bases). Looked up from germline, CDR1 is SEHNR and CDR2 is FQNEAQ (reference sequence). V was cut by 4 bases and J by 5 bases, with 9 bases left in between. This CDR3 is built from 12 residues. This CDR3 is CASSWQGDEQYF. In DNA form, the CDR3 reads TGTGCCAGCAGCTGGCAGGGTGACGAGCAGTACTTC. Variable domain in full (rest from reference TRBV7-9 and TRBJ2-7): DTGVSQNPRHKITKRGQNVTFRCDPISEHNRLYWYRQTLGQGPEFLTYFQNEAQLEKSRLLSDRFSAERPKGSFSTLEIQRTEQGDSAMYLCASSWQGDEQYFGPGTRLTVT.

The chain joins TRBV5-1 to TRBJ2-1, with TRBD2 identical over 11 bases. Germline CDR1 reads SGHRS; CDR2 reads YFSETQ. This CDR3 is built from 15 residues. The ends lost 4 bases at V and 2 bases at J; junction bases unmatched: 2. The CDR3 is CASSGTSGPYNEQFF. For the CDR3, the DNA is TGCGCCAGCAGCGGGACTAGCGGACCCTACAATGAGCAGTTCTTC.

This chain connects TRBV6-5 to TRBJ1-4; no clear D gene. Looked up from germline, CDR1 is MNHEY and CDR2 is SVGAGI. Trimming stripped 3 bases from V and 0 bases from J, with 11 bases between. The CDR3 has 16 amino acids. The CDR3, as DNA: TGTGCCAGCAGTTATTCTCACTTCTCAACTAATGAAAAACTGTTTTTT. Encoded protein: CASSYSHFSTNEKLFF.

V is TRBV4-1 and J is TRBJ2-2; D is uncertain. Between the trimmed V and J ends, which lost 1 base and 8 bases, there was a span of 14 bases. The germline CDR1 and CDR2 sequences are MGHRA and YSYEKL. This CDR3 comprises 15 residues. CDR3 sequence reads: CASSQVNAAKGELFF. CDR3 nucleotide sequence: TGCGCCAGCAGCCAAGTCAACGCAGCGAAGGGGGAGCTGTTTTTT.

The chain recombines TRBV5-1 with TRBJ1-4, with 9 bases fitting TRBD1. The germline gives CDR1 SGHRS, CDR2 YFSETQ. The CDR3 spans 14 residues. The J segment lost 8 bases and the V segment lost 3 bases, leaving 5 bases of the junction unmatched. The CDR3 region has the DNA TGCGCCAGCAGCTGGACAGGGGAGGAGGAAAAACTGTTTTTT. The encoded protein is CASSWTGEEEKLFF.

J is TRBJ2-7 and V is TRBV9, with 7 bases aligning to TRBD2. The CDR3 is made up of 17 amino acids. The junction had 11 bases not matched to a gene; V was cut back by 0 bases and J by 2 bases. The germline gives CDR1 SGDLS, CDR2 YYNGEE. The chain's CDR3 is CASSVVGRREKAYEQYF. CDR3 DNA: TGTGCCAGCAGCGTAGTGGGAAGGCGGGAGAAGGCCTACGAGCAGTACTTC. The full variable domain, rest sourced from reference TRBV9 and TRBJ2-7, is DSGVTQTPKHLITATGQRVTLRCSPRSGDLSVYWYQQSLDQGLQFLIQYYNGEERAKGNILERFSAQQFPDLHSELNLSSLELGDSALYFCASSVVGRREKAYEQYFGPGTRLTVT.